This TCR beta chain was profiled in a study of CD8 T cells in ankylosing spondylitis. Study-wide results and caveats: A TCR beta motif made of eight highly homologous variants seemed typical of ankylosing spondylitis blood.

On this clonotype: Its antigen remains unidentified.

Each CDR3 protein is one row after TCRdb ran MiXCR on the 5' RACE reads. The sample lists about 800,000 distinct CDR3 sequences; approximately 10% were seen once. This CDR3 has 13 amino acids. The ends were cut back, 5 bases at V and 8 bases at J, with 16 bases in the middle. Germline CDR1 is MNHNS and CDR2 is SASEGT. The rearrangement uses TRBV6-1 and TRBJ2-7; TRBD1 might be the D (5 bases). This TCR came from a male donor with ankylosing spondylitis. The specimen was blood, either unsorted or a sorted T cell fraction (not recorded which). In nucleotides, the CDR3 is TGTGCCAGCAGTCGAGCCCGGACGGACAAGCAGTACTTC. Translated, it gives CASSRARTDKQYF.